This is a list of T cell receptor beta chains from one sample in a study of T-cell memory formation after mild COVID-19. From the 5' RACE reads, TCRdb called clonotypes with MiXCR, one entry per CDR3 protein. The data contain under 400,000 distinct CDR3 sequences, 25% to 30% of them singletons. Sequencing used PBMCs or a T cell subset sorted from them (not recorded which). The receptor set was obtained from an adult woman who had mild COVID-19 (a few samples of this study predate the infection). Cell type and time point are not known. Both conserved end residues are part of each CDR3. The D gene is left open where the match is weak. A clone size is listed for some rows: how often the clone was seen (once, few, many), or a class if it is expanded.

V: TRBV12-3/TRBV12-4
size: few
D: -
J: TRBJ2-3
DNA: TGTGCCAGCAGCGCAGCTCAGCCCACAGATACGCAGTATTTT
CDR3: CASSAAQPTDTQYF

V: TRBV7-2
size: few
D: TRBD1
J: TRBJ2-3
DNA: TGTGCCAGCAGCTGGATGGGACAGGGGTCCACAGATACGCAGTATTTT
CDR3: CASSWMGQGSTDTQYF

V: TRBV12-3/TRBV12-4
size: -
D: -
J: TRBJ2-3
DNA: TGTGCCAGCAGCACCAAGTACTCAGATACGCAGTATTTT
CDR3: CASSTKYSDTQYF

V: TRBV5-5
size: many
D: TRBD1
J: TRBJ2-2
DNA: TGTGCCAGCAGTCGGGACAGCGCGAACACCGGGGAGCTGTTTTTT
CDR3: CASSRDSANTGELFF

V: TRBV4-2
size: many
D: -
J: TRBJ2-7
DNA: TGTGCCAGCAGCCAAGAGGGTGGGACACATTCCTACGAGCAGTACTTC
CDR3: CASSQEGGTHSYEQYF

V: TRBV6-1
size: -
D: -
J: TRBJ1-1
DNA: TGTGCCAGCAGTGAGGGTCGAGCACTCGCTGAAGCTTTCTTT
CDR3: CASSEGRALAEAFF

V: TRBV14
size: -
D: -
J: TRBJ2-2
DNA: TGTGCCAGCAGATCGGGACATCCTGTGGGGAACACCGGGGAGCTGTTTTTT
CDR3: CASRSGHPVGNTGELFF

V: TRBV27
size: once
D: -
J: TRBJ2-7
DNA: TGTGCCAGCAGTTTAACTGGGAGCCCCTACGAGCAGTACTTC
CDR3: CASSLTGSPYEQYF

V: TRBV10-3
size: few
D: TRBD2
J: TRBJ2-3
DNA: TGTGCCACGAGGGCCGGGACTAGCGGGGGGGCTGGGAAGGATACGCAGTATTTT
CDR3: CATRAGTSGGAGKDTQYF

V: TRBV30
size: -
D: -
J: TRBJ2-2
DNA: TGTGCCTGGATCGGGGGCTCGAACACCGGGGAGCTGTTTTTT
CDR3: CAWIGGSNTGELFF

V: TRBV20-1
size: few
D: -
J: TRBJ2-5
DNA: TGCAGTGCTAGAGGGTGGGGGTACTCCCGGGGAGAGACCCAGTACTTC
CDR3: CSARGWGYSRGETQYF

V: TRBV3-1
size: -
D: -
J: TRBJ1-2
DNA: TGTGCCAGCAGCCAAGATAACACACGGTTATATGGCTACACCTTC
CDR3: CASSQDNTRLYGYTF

V: TRBV24-1
size: -
D: TRBD1
J: TRBJ2-1
DNA: TGTGCCACCAGTGACCACGGGACAGGGATCTCGAATGAGCAGTTCTTC
CDR3: CATSDHGTGISNEQFF

V: TRBV7-2
size: once
D: TRBD1
J: TRBJ1-1
DNA: TGTGCCAGCAGCTACCGACAGGGGGTGAACACTGAAGCTTTCTTT
CDR3: CASSYRQGVNTEAFF

V: TRBV29-1
size: -
D: TRBD2
J: TRBJ2-3
DNA: TGCAGCTTGCTAGCGGGGGCCGGGGGAGATACGCAGTATTTT
CDR3: CSLLAGAGGDTQYF

V: TRBV25-1
size: -
D: -
J: TRBJ1-5
DNA: TGTGCCAGCAGTGAAGGGGTGGAACAGCCCCAGCATTTT
CDR3: CASSEGVEQPQHF

V: TRBV2
size: -
D: -
J: TRBJ2-5
DNA: TGTGCCAGCAGTGAAGGTGCGGTCGTCCAAGAGACCCAGTACTTC
CDR3: CASSEGAVVQETQYF

V: TRBV10-3
size: -
D: TRBD2
J: TRBJ2-7
DNA: TGTGCCATCAGTGATCAAGGCGGGGGGGCCTCGGGGTACGAGCAGTACTTC
CDR3: CAISDQGGGASGYEQYF

V: TRBV30
size: few
D: TRBD2
J: TRBJ2-5
DNA: TGTGCCTGGAGTACCCGAGCGGGAGCCCAGTACTTC
CDR3: CAWSTRAGAQYF

V: TRBV12-3/TRBV12-4
size: -
D: -
J: TRBJ1-2
DNA: TGTGCCGTCCTTAGTACATCCGTCCTTAACTATGGCTACACCTTC
CDR3: CAVLSTSVLNYGYTF

V: TRBV7-6
size: -
D: TRBD2
J: TRBJ2-3
DNA: TGTGCCAGCAGCTTACCGGGGGGGAGCACAGATACGCAGTATTTT
CDR3: CASSLPGGSTDTQYF

V: TRBV5-6
size: -
D: -
J: TRBJ1-1
DNA: TGTGCCAGCAGCTTTAGGGGACGGGGCTGGTTCACTGAAGCTTTCTTT
CDR3: CASSFRGRGWFTEAFF

V: TRBV7-9
size: -
D: TRBD1
J: TRBJ2-7
DNA: TGTGCCAGCAGCGCACGGGACAGTACCTACGAGCAGTACTTC
CDR3: CASSARDSTYEQYF

V: TRBV30
size: few
D: TRBD2
J: TRBJ2-1
DNA: TGTGCCGGAGAGCGGGAGTACGGCAATGAGCAGTTCTTC
CDR3: CAGEREYGNEQFF

V: TRBV19
size: -
D: TRBD2
J: TRBJ2-7
DNA: TGTGCCTCGCTCGGGAGGGGGTTCGGGCAGTACTTC
CDR3: CASLGRGFGQYF

V: TRBV7-8
size: -
D: TRBD1
J: TRBJ2-7
DNA: TGTGCCAGCAGCGCCCGACAGGGAAAATCCTACGAGCAGTACTTC
CDR3: CASSARQGKSYEQYF

V: TRBV20-1
size: -
D: TRBD2
J: TRBJ2-3
DNA: TGCAGTGCTACCGATACGACAGGGTTGAGCGGGAGGACAGATACGCAGTATTTT
CDR3: CSATDTTGLSGRTDTQYF

V: TRBV20-1
size: few
D: -
J: TRBJ2-2
DNA: TGCAGTGCTTCCTTTGACAGCACGAACACCGGGGAGCTGTTTTTT
CDR3: CSASFDSTNTGELFF

V: TRBV7-9
size: -
D: TRBD2
J: TRBJ2-7
DNA: TGTGCCAGCACCCTCGGGACTAGCGTCTACGAGCAGTACTTC
CDR3: CASTLGTSVYEQYF

V: TRBV30
size: few
D: -
J: TRBJ1-4
DNA: TGTGCCTGGAGCCCAAGGTTGGCAGCCTCTAATGAAAAACTGTTTTTT
CDR3: CAWSPRLAASNEKLFF

V: TRBV12-3/TRBV12-4
size: few
D: -
J: TRBJ2-3
DNA: TGTGCCAGCTCGGACATACACAGCACAGATACGCAGTATTTT
CDR3: CASSDIHSTDTQYF

V: TRBV6-6
size: -
D: -
J: TRBJ2-3
DNA: TGTGCCAGCAGCCCAGCGTACACAGATACGCAGTATTTT
CDR3: CASSPAYTDTQYF

V: TRBV4-1
size: -
D: TRBD2
J: TRBJ2-1
DNA: TGCGCCAGCAGCCGACCTGGGGCGGAAGGACTAGCGGGAGGTCAGAGGATTGAGCAGTTCTTC
CDR3: CASSRPGAEGLAGGQRIEQFF

V: TRBV20-1
size: few
D: -
J: TRBJ1-5
DNA: TGCAGTGCTAGAGCCGGGGAACGGCCCCAGCATTTT
CDR3: CSARAGERPQHF

V: TRBV7-9
size: -
D: -
J: TRBJ1-5
DNA: TGTGCCAGCAGCTTGGGTACGGGACGGGGCAATCAGCCCCAGCATTTT
CDR3: CASSLGTGRGNQPQHF

V: TRBV6-5
size: -
D: TRBD1
J: TRBJ1-2
DNA: TGTGCCAGCAACGAAGGGGGCGGCTATGGCTACACCTTC
CDR3: CASNEGGGYGYTF

V: TRBV12-3/TRBV12-4
size: -
D: TRBD2
J: TRBJ2-5
DNA: TGTGCAAGCAGCGGGGCAACACCGGCGGAGACCCAGTACTTC
CDR3: CASSGATPAETQYF

V: TRBV2
size: -
D: -
J: TRBJ2-7
DNA: TGTGCCAGCAGGCTAACTGGGCTACGAGAGCAGTACTTC
CDR3: CASRLTGLREQYF

V: TRBV5-1
size: -
D: -
J: TRBJ2-1
DNA: TGCGCCAGCAGCTTGGCCGGCCCCCAATGGGAGCAGTTCTTC
CDR3: CASSLAGPQWEQFF

V: TRBV20-1
size: -
D: -
J: TRBJ2-4
DNA: TGCAGTGCTAGTGGGTTAATGGCCAAAAACATTCAGTACTTC
CDR3: CSASGLMAKNIQYF

V: TRBV20-1
size: few
D: TRBD2
J: TRBJ2-7
DNA: TGCAGTGCTAGGGCGGGGAGCGGGGGCCTTTGGGAGCAGTACTTC
CDR3: CSARAGSGGLWEQYF

V: TRBV19
size: -
D: -
J: TRBJ2-7
DNA: TGTGCCAGTAGTTCCCGGGACAAACTCTACGAGCAGTACTTC
CDR3: CASSSRDKLYEQYF

V: TRBV27
size: -
D: -
J: TRBJ1-1
DNA: TGTGCCAGCAGTACATACAGGGATACTGAAGCTTTCTTT
CDR3: CASSTYRDTEAFF

V: TRBV5-8
size: -
D: -
J: TRBJ2-4
DNA: TGTGCCAGCAGCTTTGCTAGCCCACCAAACATTCAGTACTTC
CDR3: CASSFASPPNIQYF

V: TRBV29-1
size: many
D: TRBD1
J: TRBJ1-2
DNA: TGCAGCGCCGAAGACAGGGACTATGGCTACACCTTC
CDR3: CSAEDRDYGYTF

V: TRBV3-1
size: -
D: -
J: TRBJ2-5
DNA: TGTGCCAGCAGCCAAGCTCCCGCCGGGACAACTTGCTTC
CDR3: CASSQAPAGTTCF

V: TRBV5-6
size: few
D: TRBD2
J: TRBJ2-3
DNA: TGTGCCAGCAGCACTACTAGCGGGAGGAACACAGATACGCAGTATTTT
CDR3: CASSTTSGRNTDTQYF

V: TRBV5-1
size: many
D: TRBD1
J: TRBJ1-6
DNA: TGTGCCAGCAGCCTAGGACAGGGGAATTCACCCCTCCACTTT
CDR3: CASSLGQGNSPLHF

V: TRBV11-3
size: once
D: TRBD1
J: TRBJ1-2
DNA: TGTGCCAGCAGCCTAATGGACAGGGGGTTTAGCTATGGCTACACCTTC
CDR3: CASSLMDRGFSYGYTF

V: TRBV30
size: -
D: -
J: TRBJ2-3
DNA: TGTGCCTGGAGTGTTATAGGGAGCACAGATACGCAGTATTTT
CDR3: CAWSVIGSTDTQYF

V: TRBV30
size: few
D: -
J: TRBJ2-1
DNA: TGTGCCTGGAGTTCGCGCAGGGGTAATGAGCAGTTCTTC
CDR3: CAWSSRRGNEQFF

V: TRBV5-1
size: -
D: -
J: TRBJ1-3
DNA: TGCGCCAGCAGCTTTGCGGGAGGAAACACCATATATTTT
CDR3: CASSFAGGNTIYF